This TCR beta chain is drawn from a study of cytomegalovirus exposure and HLA in healthy donors. Overall study findings and caveats: Most TCR sequences were seen very rarely across donors, but some public TCRs occurred in many. Likely technical artifact: a cluster of highly shared sequence variants.

Germline CDR1 SGHRS, CDR2 YFSETQ. The length of the CDR3 is 16 residues. V shed 1 base and J 0 bases; nucleotides not matched to a gene: 3. On this clone itself: Its antigen is currently unknown.

The primer mix had 60 Vbeta and 13 Jbeta primers. TCRdb's table, derived via immunoSEQ multiplex PCR, lists solely in-frame clones and lacks some. This table holds under 200,000 clones, approximately 71% found once. This TCR derives from a woman in her late teens or twenties in good health and CMV-seropositive. Material: PBMCs. The V call is TRBV5-1, the J call TRBJ2-3; the match to TRBD2 covers 9 bases. The CDR3 DNA reads as TGCGCCAGCAGCTTGCTAGCGGGGCCAAGCACAGATACGCAGTATTTT. This gives the protein CASSLLAGPSTDTQYF.